Sequencing of this T cell receptor (beta chain) was carried out in a study of CD8 T cells in Susac syndrome. In this sample, this clonotype turned up a few times. What it recognizes is unknown. Study observations and caveats: The study recognized that the number of individuals in its TCR sequencing and HLA analysis was relatively small.

CD8+ and CD4+ blood T cells underwent TCR beta sequencing. Healthy donors served as age- and sex-matched controls. RNA totalling roughly 0.45 to 1 ug underwent reverse transcription with random hexamers. Across 54 Vbeta and 13 Jbeta, TCR beta CDR3 was amplified with immunoSEQ multiplex PCR. One entry per CDR3 protein results from TCRdb running MiXCR on the immunoSEQ multiplex PCR reads. The table lists roughly 47,000 distinct CDR3 sequences, approximately 92% of them singletons, with approximately 0.41% in the top ten. CDR1 and CDR2 from the germline V gene are SEHNR and FQNEAQ (reference sequence). The CDR3 is 16 amino acids. The V segment lost 5 bases and the J segment 4 bases; nucleotides outside the gene matches: 14.

The sequenced sample consisted of CD8+ T cells from PBMCs. This chain joins TRBV7-9 and TRBJ2-7; 7 positions match TRBD1. This clonotype originated in a human donor in good health. CDR3 residues: CASSSNRGPGGYEQYF. The CDR3 DNA reads as TGTGCCAGCAGCAGCAACAGGGGCCCGGGTGGATACGAGCAGTACTTC.